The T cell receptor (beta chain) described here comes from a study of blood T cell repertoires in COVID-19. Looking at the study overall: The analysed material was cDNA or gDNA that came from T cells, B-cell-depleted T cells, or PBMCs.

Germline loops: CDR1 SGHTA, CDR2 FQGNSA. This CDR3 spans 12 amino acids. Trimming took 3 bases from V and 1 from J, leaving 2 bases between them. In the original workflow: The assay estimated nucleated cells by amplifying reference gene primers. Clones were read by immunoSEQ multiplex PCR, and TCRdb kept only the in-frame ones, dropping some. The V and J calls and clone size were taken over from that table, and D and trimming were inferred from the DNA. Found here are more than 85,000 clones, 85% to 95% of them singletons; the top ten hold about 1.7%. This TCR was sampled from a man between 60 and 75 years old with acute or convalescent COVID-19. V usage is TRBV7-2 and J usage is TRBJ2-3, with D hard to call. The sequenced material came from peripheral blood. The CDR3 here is CASSFGTDTQYF. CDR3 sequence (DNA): TGTGCCAGCAGCTTCGGCACAGATACGCAGTATTTT.